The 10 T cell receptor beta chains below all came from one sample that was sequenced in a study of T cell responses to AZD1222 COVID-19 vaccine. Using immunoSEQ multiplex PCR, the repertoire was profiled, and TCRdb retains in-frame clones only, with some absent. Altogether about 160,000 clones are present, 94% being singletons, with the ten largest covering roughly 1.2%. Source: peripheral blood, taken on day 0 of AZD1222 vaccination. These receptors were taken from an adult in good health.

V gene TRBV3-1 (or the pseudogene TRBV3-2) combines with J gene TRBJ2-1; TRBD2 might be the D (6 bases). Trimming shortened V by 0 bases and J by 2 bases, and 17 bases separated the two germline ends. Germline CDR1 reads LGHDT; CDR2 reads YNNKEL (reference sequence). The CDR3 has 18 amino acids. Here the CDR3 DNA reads TGTGCCAGCAGCCAAGATGGCGTTACACTAGCTACCTACAATGAGCAGTTCTTC. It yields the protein CASSQDGVTLATYNEQFF.

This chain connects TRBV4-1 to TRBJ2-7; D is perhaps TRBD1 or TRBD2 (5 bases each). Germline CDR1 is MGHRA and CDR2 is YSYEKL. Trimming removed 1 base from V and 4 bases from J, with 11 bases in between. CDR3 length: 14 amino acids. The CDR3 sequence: CASSQVSGAYEQYV. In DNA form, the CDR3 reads TGCGCCAGCAGCCAAGTATCCGGGGCGTACGAGCAGTACGTC.

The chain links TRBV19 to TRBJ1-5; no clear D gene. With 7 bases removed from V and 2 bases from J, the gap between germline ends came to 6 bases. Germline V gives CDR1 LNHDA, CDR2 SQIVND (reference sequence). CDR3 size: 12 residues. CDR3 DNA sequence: TGTGCCAGTACAAGTGGCAATCAGCCCCAGCATTTT. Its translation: CASTSGNQPQHF.

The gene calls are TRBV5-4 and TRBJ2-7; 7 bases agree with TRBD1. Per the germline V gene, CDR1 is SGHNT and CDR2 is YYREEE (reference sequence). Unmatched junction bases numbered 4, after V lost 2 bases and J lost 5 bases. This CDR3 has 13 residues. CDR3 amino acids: CASSFGQADEQYV. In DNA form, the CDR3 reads TGTGCCAGCAGCTTCGGACAGGCTGACGAGCAGTACGTC.

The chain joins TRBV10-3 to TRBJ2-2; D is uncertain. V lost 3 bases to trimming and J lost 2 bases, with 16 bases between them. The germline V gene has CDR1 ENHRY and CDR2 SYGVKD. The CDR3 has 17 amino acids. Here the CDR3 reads CAISERALRLNTGELFF. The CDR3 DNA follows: TGTGCCATCAGTGAACGCGCTTTGAGACTCAACACCGGGGAGCTGTTTTTT.

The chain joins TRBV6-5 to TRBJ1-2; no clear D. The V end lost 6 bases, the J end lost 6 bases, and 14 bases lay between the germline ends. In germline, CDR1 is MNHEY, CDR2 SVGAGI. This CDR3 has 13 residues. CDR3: CASSPGAGNGYTF. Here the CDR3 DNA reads TGTGCCAGCAGCCCCGGTGCCGGCAATGGCTACACCTTC.

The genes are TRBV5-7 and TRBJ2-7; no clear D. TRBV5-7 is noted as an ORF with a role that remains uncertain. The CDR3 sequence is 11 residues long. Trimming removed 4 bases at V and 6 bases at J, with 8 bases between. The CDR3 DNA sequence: TGTGCCAGCAGCATAAGGGCCGAGCAGTACGTC. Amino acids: CASSIRAEQYV.

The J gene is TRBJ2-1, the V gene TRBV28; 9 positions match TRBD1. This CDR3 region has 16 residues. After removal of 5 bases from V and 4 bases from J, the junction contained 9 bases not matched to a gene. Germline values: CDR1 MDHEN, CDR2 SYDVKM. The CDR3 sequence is CASSPGEQGAYNEQFF. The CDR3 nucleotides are TGTGCCAGCAGTCCCGGTGAACAGGGGGCGTACAATGAGCAGTTCTTC.

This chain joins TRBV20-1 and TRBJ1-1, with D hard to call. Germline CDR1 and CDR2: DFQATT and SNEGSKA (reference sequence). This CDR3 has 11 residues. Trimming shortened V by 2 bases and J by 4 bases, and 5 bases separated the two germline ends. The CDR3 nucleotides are TGCAGTGCTAGACCTTTCACTGAAGCTTTCTTT. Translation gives CSARPFTEAFF.

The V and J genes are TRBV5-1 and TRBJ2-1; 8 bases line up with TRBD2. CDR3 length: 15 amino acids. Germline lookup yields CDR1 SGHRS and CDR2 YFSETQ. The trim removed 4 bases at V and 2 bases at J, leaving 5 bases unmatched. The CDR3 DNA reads TGCGCCAGCAGCATAAGCGGGGGCCCCTACAATGAGCAGTTCTTC. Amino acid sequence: CASSISGGPYNEQFF.